Detailed here is one T cell receptor (beta chain). The J segment lost 6 bases and the V segment lost 10 bases, leaving 9 bases of the junction unmatched. Germline loops: CDR1 MNHNS, CDR2 SASEGT. This CDR3 is built from 13 residues. This entry belongs to a study of shared clonotypes between healthy human individuals. Replicate PCRs from sorted subsets contained around 200 ng DNA, which is 29,000 or so T cell genomes. Clones were read by immunoSEQ multiplex PCR, and TCRdb kept only the in-frame ones, dropping some. The profile shows about 2 million clones, roughly 94% of them singletons. The sample taken for sequencing was naive CD4+ T cells sorted from blood. Indicated subset: CD45RA+ positively selected. The receptor comes from a young man in good health. The rearrangement joins TRBV6-1 to TRBJ2-1; 7 bases line up with TRBD1. The CDR3, as DNA: TGTGCCACCCCGGGACAGACTCCCAATGAGCAGTTCTTC. Translation: CATPGQTPNEQFF.